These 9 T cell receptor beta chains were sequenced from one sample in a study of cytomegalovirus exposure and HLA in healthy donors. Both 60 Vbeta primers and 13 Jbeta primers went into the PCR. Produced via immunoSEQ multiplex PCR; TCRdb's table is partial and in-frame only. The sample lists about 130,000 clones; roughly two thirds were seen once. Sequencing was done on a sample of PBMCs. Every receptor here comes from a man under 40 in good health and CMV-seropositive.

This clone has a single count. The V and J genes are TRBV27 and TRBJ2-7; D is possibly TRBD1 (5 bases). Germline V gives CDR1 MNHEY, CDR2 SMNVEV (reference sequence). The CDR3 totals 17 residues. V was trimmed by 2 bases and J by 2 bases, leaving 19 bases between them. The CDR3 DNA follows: TGTGCCAGCAGTTTAGGCCTCCTATCCGACAGAACCTACGAGCAGTACTTC. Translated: CASSLGLLSDRTYEQYF.

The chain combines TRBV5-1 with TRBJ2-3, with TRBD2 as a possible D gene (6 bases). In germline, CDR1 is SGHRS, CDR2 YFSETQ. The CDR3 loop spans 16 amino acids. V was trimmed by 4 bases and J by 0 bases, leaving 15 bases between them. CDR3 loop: CASSLGDFRSTDTQYF. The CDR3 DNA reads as TGCGCCAGCAGCCTGGGGGACTTCCGTAGCACAGATACGCAGTATTTT.

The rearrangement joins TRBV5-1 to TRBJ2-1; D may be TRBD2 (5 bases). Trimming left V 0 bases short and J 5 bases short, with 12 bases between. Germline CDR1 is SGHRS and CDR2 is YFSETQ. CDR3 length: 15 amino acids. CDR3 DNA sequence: TGCGCCAGCAGCTTGGGAGGGAGTGTGAACAATGAGCAGTTCTTC. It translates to CASSLGGSVNNEQFF.

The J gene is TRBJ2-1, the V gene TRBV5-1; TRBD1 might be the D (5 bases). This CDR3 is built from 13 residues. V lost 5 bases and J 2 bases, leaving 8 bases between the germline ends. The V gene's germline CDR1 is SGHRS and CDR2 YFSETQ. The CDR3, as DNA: TGCGCCAGCAGACAGGTCACCTACAATGAGCAGTTCTTC. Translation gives CASRQVTYNEQFF.

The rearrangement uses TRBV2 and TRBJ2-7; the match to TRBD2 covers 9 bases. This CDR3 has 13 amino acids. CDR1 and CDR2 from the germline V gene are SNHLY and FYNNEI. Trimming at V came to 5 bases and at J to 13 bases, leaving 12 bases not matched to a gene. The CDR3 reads CASSPRGRAPHYF. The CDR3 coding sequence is TGTGCCAGCAGTCCCCGCGGGAGGGCCCCGCATTACTTC.

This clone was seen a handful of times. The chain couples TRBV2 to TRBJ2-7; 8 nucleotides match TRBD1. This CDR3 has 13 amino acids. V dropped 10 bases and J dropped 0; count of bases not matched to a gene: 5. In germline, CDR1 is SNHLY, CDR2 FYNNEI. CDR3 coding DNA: TGTGCCAACACAGGGGGGCCCTCCTACGAGCAGTACTTC. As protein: CANTGGPSYEQYF. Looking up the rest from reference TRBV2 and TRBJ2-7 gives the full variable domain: EPEVTQTPSHQVTQMGQEVILRCVPISNHLYFYWYRQILGQKVEFLVSFYNNEISEKSEIFDDQFSVERPDGSNFTLKIRSTKLEDSAMYFCANTGGPSYEQYFGPGTRLTVT.

The CDR3 DNA reads as TGTGCCAGCAGCCCGCTTCTAGAAACCTACGAGCAGTACTTC. It specifies CASSPLLETYEQYF. The V call is TRBV7-9, the J call TRBJ2-7; D not resolved. Germline values: CDR1 SEHNR, CDR2 FQNEAQ (reference sequence). Trimming removed 5 bases from V and 2 bases from J, with 13 bases in between. The CDR3 contains 14 residues.

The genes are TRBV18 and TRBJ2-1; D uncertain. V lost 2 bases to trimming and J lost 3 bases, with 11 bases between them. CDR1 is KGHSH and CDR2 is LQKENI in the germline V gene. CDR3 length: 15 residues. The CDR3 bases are TGTGCCAGCTCACCAGTGGCTTTCGTCTACAATGAGCAGTTCTTC. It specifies CASSPVAFVYNEQFF.

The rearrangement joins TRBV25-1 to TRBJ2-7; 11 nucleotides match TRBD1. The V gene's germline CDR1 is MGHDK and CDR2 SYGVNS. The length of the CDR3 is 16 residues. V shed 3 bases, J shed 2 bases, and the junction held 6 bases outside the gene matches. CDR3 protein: CASSDIRTGGAYEQYF. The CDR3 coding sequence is TGTGCCAGCAGTGATATACGGACAGGGGGCGCCTACGAGCAGTACTTC.